This TCR beta chain was recovered during a study of Ad26.COV2.S vaccination and SARS-CoV-2 variants. Background on the study: The authors gave Ad26.COV2.S intramuscularly, either once or twice 56 days apart. Study-wide points: Vaccine and placebo recipients had similar non-spike TCR breadth.

As for treatment: about 20 received Ad26.COV2.S at low or high dose, single or two shots; 5 received placebo; per-sample allocation not given. Repertoires come from day 63 after the first vaccine or placebo injection. Data came from immunoSEQ multiplex PCR; TCRdb stores just in-frame clones and leaves some out. The data contain fewer than 400,000 clones, approximately 90% of them singletons. The CDR3 is made up of 15 amino acids. Germline V lookup: CDR1 SGHNT, CDR2 YYREEE (reference sequence). With V trimmed by 4 bases and J by 4 bases, 6 bases remained unmatched. In regard to this clone: Antigen specificity is unknown.

The chain joins TRBV5-4 to TRBJ2-5, with TRBD2 identical over 11 bases. Specimen: peripheral blood, collected in a trial of Ad26.COV2.S vaccine versus placebo. The source of this sequence is a person between 18 and 65 years old who received the Ad26.COV2.S COVID-19 vaccine or a placebo. In DNA, the CDR3 is TGTGCCAGCAGCCGCGTAGCGGGAGGGGGAGAGACCCAGTACTTC. This translates into CASSRVAGGGETQYF.